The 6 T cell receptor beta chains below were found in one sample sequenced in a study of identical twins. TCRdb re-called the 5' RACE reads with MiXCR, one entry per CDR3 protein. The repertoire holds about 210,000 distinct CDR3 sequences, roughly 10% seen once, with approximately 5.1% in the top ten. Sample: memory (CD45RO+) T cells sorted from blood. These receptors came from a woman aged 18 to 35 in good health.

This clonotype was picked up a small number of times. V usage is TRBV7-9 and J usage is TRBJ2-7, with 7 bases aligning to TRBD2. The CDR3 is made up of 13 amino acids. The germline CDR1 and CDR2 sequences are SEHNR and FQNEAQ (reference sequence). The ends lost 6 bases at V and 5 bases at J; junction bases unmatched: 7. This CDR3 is CASRNGGFHEQYF. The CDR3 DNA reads TGTGCCAGCAGAAACGGGGGGTTCCACGAGCAGTACTTC.

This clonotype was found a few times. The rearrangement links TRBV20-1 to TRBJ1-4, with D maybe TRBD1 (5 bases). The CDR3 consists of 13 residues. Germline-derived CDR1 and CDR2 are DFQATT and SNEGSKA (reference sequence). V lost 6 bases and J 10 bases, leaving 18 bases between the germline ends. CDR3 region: CSAMTGGRGKLFF. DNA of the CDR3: TGCAGTGCGATGACCGGGGGAAGAGGAAAACTGTTTTTT.

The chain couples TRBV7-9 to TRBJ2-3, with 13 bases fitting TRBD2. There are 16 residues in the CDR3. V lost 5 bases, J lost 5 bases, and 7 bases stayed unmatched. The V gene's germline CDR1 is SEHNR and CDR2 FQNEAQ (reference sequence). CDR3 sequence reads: CASSLRLAGGGDTQYF. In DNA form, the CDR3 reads TGTGCCAGCAGCCTTCGACTAGCGGGGGGTGGAGATACGCAGTATTTT.

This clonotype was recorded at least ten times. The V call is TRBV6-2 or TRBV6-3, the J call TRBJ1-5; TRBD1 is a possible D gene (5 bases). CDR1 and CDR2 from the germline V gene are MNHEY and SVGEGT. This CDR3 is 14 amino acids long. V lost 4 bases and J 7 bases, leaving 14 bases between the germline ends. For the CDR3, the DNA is TGTGCCAGCAGTTTTCCAGGGTCACGGCAGCCCCAGCATTTT. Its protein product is CASSFPGSRQPQHF.

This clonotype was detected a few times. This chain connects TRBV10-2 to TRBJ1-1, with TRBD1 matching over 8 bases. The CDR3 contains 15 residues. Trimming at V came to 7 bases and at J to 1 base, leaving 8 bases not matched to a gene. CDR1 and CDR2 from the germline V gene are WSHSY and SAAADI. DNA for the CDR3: TGCGCCAGCATGCAGGGGGCAGGGAGGAACACTGAAGCTTTCTTT. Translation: CASMQGAGRNTEAFF.

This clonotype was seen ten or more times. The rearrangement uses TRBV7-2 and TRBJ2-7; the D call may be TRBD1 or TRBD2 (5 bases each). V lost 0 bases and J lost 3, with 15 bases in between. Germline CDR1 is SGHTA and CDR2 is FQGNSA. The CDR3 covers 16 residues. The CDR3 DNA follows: TGTGCCAGCAGCTTAGCTTCCGGGACCAAATTCTACGAGCAGTACTTC. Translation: CASSLASGTKFYEQYF.